Presented here are 17 T cell receptor beta chains from one specimen sequenced in a study of T cell responses to AZD1222 COVID-19 vaccine. The assay was immunoSEQ multiplex PCR, and TCRdb's table has in-frame clones only and misses some. The sample lists some 100,000 clones, 70% to 90% occurring once. The sample was peripheral blood, taken 28 days after the second AZD1222 dose. Receptors were obtained from an adult who received the AZD1222 COVID-19 vaccine.

The J gene is TRBJ2-5, the V gene TRBV2, with D maybe TRBD2 (6 bases). The CDR3 covers 15 residues. In germline, CDR1 is SNHLY, CDR2 FYNNEI. V dropped 2 bases and J dropped 4 bases, with 14 bases sitting between them. CDR3 in amino acids: CASSESEGFLETQYF. The DNA of the CDR3 is TGTGCCAGCAGTGAATCGGAGGGGTTCCTAGAGACCCAGTACTTC.

The J gene is TRBJ1-3, the V gene TRBV5-1, with D tentatively TRBD1 (5 bases). CDR3 length: 16 amino acids. Germline CDR1 is SGHRS and CDR2 is YFSETQ. The V end was cut by 4 bases, the J end by 6 bases, with 20 bases between. The CDR3 DNA reads TGCGCCAGCAGCGCGGGGCTCAGCCCCGCAGTAAACACCATATATTTT. Residues: CASSAGLSPAVNTIYF. Together with reference TRBV5-1 and TRBJ1-3, the CDR3 gives the full variable domain: KAGVTQTPRYLIKTRGQQVTLSCSPISGHRSVSWYQQTPGQGLQFLFEYFSETQRNKGNFPGRFSGRQFSNSRSEMNVSTLELGDSALYLCASSAGLSPAVNTIYFGEGSWLTVV.

The chain is built from TRBV4-1 and TRBJ2-3; TRBD1 is a possible D gene (6 bases). CDR3 size: 14 residues. Trimming left V 1 base short and J 14 bases short, with 19 bases between. Germline V gene sequence: CDR1 MGHRA, CDR2 YSYEKL. In DNA form, the CDR3 reads TGCGCCAGCAGCCAAGTAGGGGCCAGGGGAGTTTGGTATTTT. Protein sequence: CASSQVGARGVWYF.

The V and J genes are TRBV7-3 and TRBJ2-2; D is uncertain. This CDR3 comprises 16 residues. The germline CDR1 and CDR2 sequences are SGHTA and FQGTGA. V lost 5 bases and J lost 6, with 19 bases in between. The CDR3 coding sequence is TGTGCCAGCAGCCCACTCCCTACACCAGGAGCCGGGGAGCTGTTTTTT. This codes for CASSPLPTPGAGELFF.

This clone has just a few counts. The J gene is TRBJ2-7, the V gene TRBV7-9; a possible D gene is TRBD1 (5 bases). This CDR3 contains 13 residues. V lost 5 bases and J 2 bases, leaving 10 bases between the germline ends. Germline V gene lookup returns CDR1 SEHNR and CDR2 FQNEAQ (reference sequence). Here the CDR3 DNA reads TGTGCCAGCAGCCCCAAGGGGCCCTACGAGCAGTACTTC. As protein: CASSPKGPYEQYF.

The rearrangement joins TRBV7-9 to TRBJ2-2; D gene uncertain. Germline V gene lookup returns CDR1 SEHNR and CDR2 FQNEAQ (reference sequence). This CDR3 contains 16 residues. Trimming left V 5 bases short and J 0 bases short, with 13 bases between. CDR3 DNA: TGTGCCAGCAGCCCCCGGACGGCATCGAACACCGGGGAGCTGTTTTTT. It codes for CASSPRTASNTGELFF. Combining the CDR3 with reference TRBV7-9 and TRBJ2-2 gives the whole variable domain DTGVSQNPRHKITKRGQNVTFRCDPISEHNRLYWYRQTLGQGPEFLTYFQNEAQLEKSRLLSDRFSAERPKGSFSTLEIQRTEQGDSAMYLCASSPRTASNTGELFFGEGSRLTVL.

This CDR3 reads CASSPTGVSYEQYF. Written as DNA, the CDR3 is TGTGCCAGCAGTCCCACAGGGGTCTCCTACGAGCAGTACTTC. This rearrangement joins TRBV28 to TRBJ2-7; TRBD1 matches 7 bases. The CDR3 is 14 residues long. CDR1 and CDR2 (germline): MDHEN, SYDVKM. Trimming removed 5 bases from V and 0 bases from J; junction bases left unmatched: 4.

The V call is TRBV7-2, the J call TRBJ2-7, with 11 bases fitting TRBD1. This CDR3 has 15 residues. Germline V CDR1 and CDR2: SGHTA, FQGNSA. Trimming at V came to 6 bases and at J to 4 bases, leaving 8 bases not matched to a gene. The DNA of the CDR3 is TGTGCCAGCAGATTGGGACAGGGGGGAACTTACGAGCAGTACTTC. This sequence encodes CASRLGQGGTYEQYF.

This chain joins TRBV10-1 and TRBJ2-1; 7 bases fit TRBD1. J gave up 5 bases and V 0 bases, and 1 base lay outside the gene matches. Germline V gene data show CDR1 as WNHNN and CDR2 as SYGVQD (reference sequence). CDR3 length: 14 residues. CDR3 region: CASSESTGNNEQFF. In DNA, the CDR3 is TGCGCCAGCAGTGAGTCGACAGGGAACAATGAGCAGTTCTTC.

The chain has TRBV6-6 and TRBJ1-5, with D possibly matching TRBD1 (6 bases). This CDR3 comprises 13 residues. The germline V gene has CDR1 MNHNY and CDR2 SVGAGI (reference sequence). With 7 bases removed from V and 3 bases from J, the gap between germline ends came to 10 bases. Here the CDR3 reads CASKRTDNQPQHF. CDR3 bases: TGTGCCAGCAAGCGGACAGACAATCAGCCCCAGCATTTT.

The chain couples TRBV9 to TRBJ2-5; 8 nucleotides agree with TRBD1. CDR1 and CDR2 from the germline V gene are SGDLS and YYNGEE. The CDR3 is made up of 15 amino acids. With V trimmed by 0 bases and J by 5 bases, 6 bases remained unmatched. Here the CDR3 reads CASSVVTGEGETQYF. DNA for the CDR3: TGTGCCAGCAGCGTAGTGACAGGGGAAGGGGAGACCCAGTACTTC.

V is TRBV7-9 and J is TRBJ2-3; 8 bases are a match to TRBD2. Germline assignment: CDR1 SEHNR and CDR2 FQNEAQ (reference sequence). The J segment lost 0 bases and the V segment lost 3 bases, leaving 5 bases of the junction unmatched. CDR3 size: 16 residues. The CDR3 loop is CASSFPTSGSTDTQYF. CDR3 nucleotides: TGTGCCAGCAGCTTTCCAACTAGCGGTAGCACAGATACGCAGTATTTT.

The V gene is TRBV9, the J gene TRBJ1-5, with D uncertain. The CDR3 totals 15 residues. V lost 2 bases and J 4 bases, leaving 13 bases between the germline ends. Germline V CDR1 and CDR2: SGDLS, YYNGEE. As DNA, the CDR3 is TGTGCCAGCAGCGTCGGACGGGCTGGAAATCAGCCCCAGCATTTT. Translated: CASSVGRAGNQPQHF.

The J gene is TRBJ2-7, the V gene TRBV7-9; D might be TRBD2 (5 bases). Germline CDR1 and CDR2: SEHNR and FQNEAQ (reference sequence). V was pared by 1 base and J by 0 bases, with 10 bases between. CDR3 size: 15 residues. The CDR3 DNA reads TGTGCCAGCAGCTTAGGAAAGCGGTCCTCCTACGAGCAGTACTTC. Translated: CASSLGKRSSYEQYF.

The chain carries TRBV12-3 or TRBV12-4 and TRBJ1-2; D gene unclear. The CDR3 spans 12 residues. The V end lost 1 base, the J end lost 5 bases, and 5 bases lay between the germline ends. Written as DNA, the CDR3 is TGTGCCAGCAGTTTAGTCCAGTATGGCTACACCTTC. Translating gives CASSLVQYGYTF.

J is TRBJ2-1 and V is TRBV7-9; the D is unclear. The CDR3 runs 15 residues. With 5 bases removed from V and 6 bases from J, the gap between germline ends came to 17 bases. In germline, CDR1 is SEHNR, CDR2 FQNEAQ (reference sequence). The CDR3, as DNA: TGTGCCAGCAGCCCAACTGGAATGGGAATCAATGAGCAGTTCTTC. Its protein is CASSPTGMGINEQFF.

The chain combines TRBV13 with TRBJ2-5; D is unclear. Trimming pared 3 bases from V and 2 bases from J, leaving 19 bases between. CDR1 is PRHDT and CDR2 is FYEKMQ in the germline V gene (reference sequence). The CDR3 has 17 amino acids. In DNA form, the CDR3 reads TGTGCCAGCAGCTTCTCTACCCCGAAAAAGAATCAAGAGACCCAGTACTTC. Translated, it gives CASSFSTPKKNQETQYF.